This T cell receptor (beta chain) was sequenced for a study of technical replicates of blood from several donors. Assay used: immunoSEQ multiplex PCR; TCRdb lists only in-frame clones, some missing. The repertoire has tens of thousands of clones, about 98% of them found once; the top ten carry 0.16%. This TCR was sampled from a human donor in good health. Sequenced input: T cells isolated from PBMCs.

The CDR3 nucleotides read TGTGCCAGCACGACAGATACGCAGTATTTT. Translated: CASTTDTQYF. V and J are TRBV2 and TRBJ2-3; D ambiguous. This CDR3 has 10 amino acids. Trimming took off 7 bases at V and 3 bases at J, with 2 bases between the two ends. Germline values: CDR1 SNHLY, CDR2 FYNNEI.